The T cell receptor (beta chain) under discussion was sequenced for a study of human T cells and chemical hapten exposure. Across the study: A patient group, mainly female, showed alopecia areata, totalis or universalis.

Germline CDR1 MDHEN, CDR2 SYDVKM. Deletions cut 3 bases from V and 5 bases from J, with 16 bases between. The CDR3 is 15 residues long. Time point: pre-sensitization, week 0. The treatment here: therapeutic diphenylcyclopropenone sensitization with weekly scalp DPC. Donors were 18 to 70-year-old alopecia patients suitable for DPC. TCRdb reanalysed the RACE reads using MiXCR and keeps one entry per CDR3 protein. This sample has some 250,000 distinct CDR3 sequences; approximately 7.5% occur once, and the top ten carry 1.2%. This clonotype has ten or more counts. No antigen is known for it. General study points: The donor cohort had alopecia, so its immune response may not match that of healthy people.

The sequences come from whole blood, collected in connection with sensitization to the hapten diphenylcyclopropenone (DPC). This sequence joins TRBV28 and TRBJ2-5, with D tentatively TRBD1 or TRBD2 (5 bases each). The origin of this receptor is a man aged 18 to 29 with alopecia areata. Some clones in this sample may be carry-over from other donors' samples. CDR3 sequence reads: CASSFGQGRGETQYF. The CDR3 DNA reads TGTGCCAGCAGTTTTGGGCAGGGCCGGGGCGAGACCCAGTACTTC.